These T cell receptor beta chains were read from a single sample in a study of Graves' ophthalmopathy and Graves' hyperthyroidism. TCRdb re-called the multiplex PCR reads with MiXCR, one entry per CDR3 protein. In the table there are a few hundred thousand distinct CDR3 sequences, around a fifth of which are singletons. The sample comprised peripheral blood. The source of these receptors is a woman in her forties or fifties with Graves' ophthalmopathy. Each CDR3 is given with its conserved first and last residue. D genes are given only for firm matches. Size is stated for part of the rows, as once, few or many counts, or as a class when the clone is expanded.

DNA,CDR3,V,size,J,D
TGTGCTAGTGGTTTGGTACAGGGGGTAAGCTCCTACAATGAGCAGTTCTTC,CASGLVQGVSSYNEQFF,TRBV12-5,many,TRBJ2-1,TRBD1
TGTGCCAGCAGCTCGGGAGGGTGGGTTGACTATGGCTACACCTTC,CASSSGGWVDYGYTF,TRBV7-2,NA,TRBJ1-2,NA
TGTGCCAGCTCCTCGGATAGCGGGAGCGATGAGCAGTTCTTC,CASSSDSGSDEQFF,TRBV7-3,many,TRBJ2-1,TRBD2
TGTGCCAGTAGTATACGGCAGGGTCGGGGCTACACCTTC,CASSIRQGRGYTF,TRBV19,many,TRBJ1-2,NA
TGTGCCAGCAGGGGAGGACAGGGCCGAGGACCCGGGGAGCTGTTTTTT,CASRGGQGRGPGELFF,TRBV2,NA,TRBJ2-2,TRBD1
TGCAGTGCTAGAGAGTGGGACAGGGGTAACACTGAAGCTTTCTTT,CSAREWDRGNTEAFF,TRBV20-1,few,TRBJ1-1,TRBD1
TGTGCCAGCCGGGACAGTACCTACGAGCAGTACTTC,CASRDSTYEQYF,TRBV19,many,TRBJ2-7,TRBD1
TGCAGTGCTAGAGATGATTTTGGGACAGCCTCCTACGAGCAGTACTTC,CSARDDFGTASYEQYF,TRBV20-1,many,TRBJ2-7,TRBD1
TGCGCCAGCAGCTTGGATTGGGGCACTGAAGCTTTCTTT,CASSLDWGTEAFF,TRBV5-1,many,TRBJ1-1,NA
TGTGCCAGCTGGTCCAACTCCTACGAGCAGTACTTC,CASWSNSYEQYF,TRBV27,many,TRBJ2-7,NA
TGTGCCAGCAGCCGTTTGACAGGCGAGAGCTCCTACGAGCAGTACTTC,CASSRLTGESSYEQYF,TRBV7-8,many,TRBJ2-7,NA
TGTGCCAGCAGCTTGGATCTAAGTGAGACCCAGTACTTC,CASSLDLSETQYF,TRBV11-3,many,TRBJ2-5,NA
TGTGCCAGCAGTCCCCCCCGGGGGGCAGTAAGGGCCGAGCAGTACTTC,CASSPPRGAVRAEQYF,TRBV25-1,many,TRBJ2-7,NA
TGTGCCAGCAGCACACAGGGGGCTTCGAACACTGAAGCTTTCTTT,CASSTQGASNTEAFF,TRBV6-1,NA,TRBJ1-1,TRBD1
TGCAGCGGTGGACTAGAAGAGACCCAGTACTTC,CSGGLEETQYF,TRBV29-1,many,TRBJ2-5,TRBD2
TGTGCCAGCAGTTTGGCCAGGGTCACTGAAGCTTTCTTT,CASSLARVTEAFF,TRBV12-3/TRBV12-4,NA,TRBJ1-1,NA
TGCGCCAGCAGCCTGGGGACCCGGGTGGGAGCCCACGAGCAGTACTTC,CASSLGTRVGAHEQYF,TRBV4-1,few,TRBJ2-7,NA
TGTTCCAGCGAGGGACAGAAAGGTACCTACGAGCAGTACTTC,CSSEGQKGTYEQYF,TRBV28,NA,TRBJ2-7,TRBD1
TGCAGCGTTGAAGATTCACTAGCGCGTTCCTACGAGCAGTACTTC,CSVEDSLARSYEQYF,TRBV29-1,NA,TRBJ2-7,TRBD2
TGTGCCTGGAGTGCCGGGGAGCTGTTTTTT,CAWSAGELFF,TRBV30,NA,TRBJ2-2,NA
TGTGCCAGCAGTACTAGCCGGGACAGGGATGGCTACACCTTC,CASSTSRDRDGYTF,TRBV12-3/TRBV12-4,many,TRBJ1-2,TRBD1